Below are 15 T cell receptor beta chains sequenced from a single sample in a study of CD8 T cells in Susac syndrome. Reverse transcription of about 0.45 to 1 ug RNA used random hexamers. TCRdb ran MiXCR on the immunoSEQ multiplex PCR reads and lists one entry per CDR3 protein. Of 110,000 to 150,000 distinct CDR3 sequences in the sample, nearly 95% are singletons; the top ten hold approximately 0.25%. The source material was CD8+ T cells from PBMCs. The receptors originated from a human donor in good health.

This clonotype is a singleton in its sample. This chain uses TRBV7-8 with TRBJ2-7, with 8 bases that match TRBD2. V shed 3 bases and J 2 bases; nucleotides not matched to a gene: 15. CDR1 is SGHVS, CDR2 FQNEAQ, per germline. The CDR3 is made up of 18 amino acids. The CDR3 loop is CASSLTSEGGYPPYEQYF. CDR3 bases: TGTGCCAGCAGCTTGACTAGCGAAGGGGGGTACCCCCCCTACGAGCAGTACTTC.

This chain's CDR3 is CASSLGMKGEQFF. CDR3 nucleotides: TGTGCCAGCAGTTTGGGGATGAAGGGTGAGCAGTTCTTC. The gene calls are TRBV27 and TRBJ2-1; D is uncertain. The CDR3 extends over 13 amino acids. Trimming left V 3 bases short and J 9 bases short, with 12 bases between. Germline CDR1 is MNHEY and CDR2 is SMNVEV (reference sequence).

The chain uses TRBV14 and TRBJ2-2; no reliable D call. Per the germline V gene, CDR1 is SGHDN and CDR2 is FVKESK. V lost 6 bases, J lost 3 bases, and 8 bases lay in between. This CDR3 is built from 13 residues. Here the CDR3 DNA reads TGTGCCAGCAGGAAGACATACACCGGGGAGCTGTTTTTT. Translation gives CASRKTYTGELFF.

DNA for the CDR3: TGTGCCAGCAGCGACGTACTAGCGGGAGGAGAGACCCAGTACTTC. It yields the protein CASSDVLAGGETQYF. The chain has TRBV7-9 and TRBJ2-5, with TRBD2 identical over 12 bases. The CDR3 sequence is 15 residues long. The junction had 5 bases not matched to a gene; V was cut back by 5 bases and J by 4 bases. Germline V lookup: CDR1 SEHNR, CDR2 FQNEAQ (reference sequence).

This clonotype is a singleton in its sample. The chain has TRBV29-1 and TRBJ2-1; TRBD1 matches at 10 bases. The CDR3 totals 14 residues. Trimming took 7 bases from V and 1 from J; bases not matched to a gene: 4. The germline gives CDR1 SQVTM, CDR2 ANQGSEA. In nucleotides, the CDR3 is TGCAGCGCCCCGGGACAGGGGTCCTACAATGAGCAGTTCTTC. It is translated as CSAPGQGSYNEQFF.

This chain joins TRBV6-2 or TRBV6-3 and TRBJ1-1; TRBD1 matches at 8 bases. After removal of 2 bases from V and 1 base from J, the junction contained 0 bases not matched to a gene. CDR1 is MNHEY and CDR2 is SVGEGT in the germline V gene. This CDR3 is built from 14 residues. In DNA form, the CDR3 reads TGTGCCAGCAGTTACGGGACAGGGAACACTGAAGCTTTCTTT. Translation gives CASSYGTGNTEAFF.

This chain links TRBV6-5 with TRBJ2-6; D remains unclear. V was trimmed by 6 bases and J by 2 bases, leaving 8 bases between them. This CDR3 has 14 residues. CDR1 MNHEY and CDR2 SVGAGI come from the germline V gene. In DNA form, the CDR3 reads TGTGCCAGCAGCCCGGCCCCTGGGGCCAACGTCCTGACTTTC. This gives the protein CASSPAPGANVLTF.

The V call is TRBV2, the J call TRBJ2-5; TRBD1 might be the D (7 bases). V lost 8 bases and J lost 5, with 18 bases in between. The CDR3 runs to 14 residues. Germline CDR1 reads SNHLY; CDR2 reads FYNNEI. CDR3: CASPPQGGGETQYF. The CDR3 bases are TGTGCCAGCCCCCCTCAGGGGGGCGGGGAGACCCAGTACTTC.

The V gene is TRBV20-1, the J gene TRBJ2-3; either TRBD1 or TRBD2 may fit D (5 bases each). With 7 bases removed from V and 3 bases from J, the gap between germline ends came to 11 bases. CDR1 and CDR2 (germline): DFQATT, SNEGSKA (reference sequence). This CDR3 contains 12 residues. This CDR3 reads CSGGPPTDTQYF. Written as DNA, the CDR3 is TGCAGTGGGGGACCCCCAACAGATACGCAGTATTTT.

This clonotype was counted once. This chain connects TRBV27 to TRBJ1-2; the match to TRBD1 covers 7 bases. V trimming: 6 bases; J trimming: 6 bases; junction bases outside the gene matches: 7. Per the germline V gene, CDR1 is MNHEY and CDR2 is SMNVEV (reference sequence). The CDR3 has 13 residues. The DNA for the CDR3 is TGTGCCAGCAGACAAAATACAGGGGATGGCTACACCTTC. Translating it yields CASRQNTGDGYTF.

CDR3 in DNA: TGTGCCAGCAGCGTGGGGACCGGCGAGCAGTTCTTC. Protein sequence: CASSVGTGEQFF. The chain recombines TRBV9 with TRBJ2-1; D might be TRBD1 or TRBD2, each matching 5 bases. V was clipped by 2 bases and J by 10 bases, with 10 bases between them. From germline, CDR1 is SGDLS and CDR2 YYNGEE. CDR3 length equals 12 residues.

The chain joins TRBV27 to TRBJ1-3; unclear D gene. Between the trimmed V and J ends, which lost 8 bases and 4 bases, there was a span of 6 bases. The CDR3 extends over 11 amino acids. Germline CDR1 MNHEY, CDR2 SMNVEV (reference sequence). The CDR3 bases are TGTGCCAGCTTCGCCGGAAACACCATATATTTT. Protein sequence: CASFAGNTIYF.

V gene TRBV24-1 combines with J gene TRBJ2-5; D may be TRBD1 (5 bases). CDR3 length: 15 residues. With 0 bases removed from V and 1 base from J, the gap between germline ends came to 8 bases. Germline CDR1 and CDR2: KGHDR and SFDVKD. CDR3 coding DNA: TGTGCCACCAGTGATTTGCAGGGCAGCCAAGAGACCCAGTACTTC. It specifies CATSDLQGSQETQYF.

V gene TRBV7-9 combines with J gene TRBJ2-3; D remains unclear. Germline V gene data show CDR1 as SEHNR and CDR2 as FQNEAQ (reference sequence). V gave up 4 bases and J gave up 6 bases, with 11 bases separating them. CDR3 length: 13 amino acids. CDR3 residues: CASSSLGGDTQYF. CDR3 coding DNA: TGTGCCAGCAGCTCCCTGGGTGGGGATACGCAGTATTTT.

CDR3 residues: CASSLQDTDTQYF. The CDR3 nucleotides are TGTGCCAGCAGCTTACAGGACACAGATACGCAGTATTTT. The J gene is TRBJ2-3, the V gene TRBV7-2; D not certain. Per the germline V gene, CDR1 is SGHTA and CDR2 is FQGNSA. Trimming shortened V by 2 bases and J by 2 bases, and 5 bases separated the two germline ends. The CDR3 sequence is 13 residues long.